Each of the 3 T cell receptor beta chains below was sequenced from the same sample in a study of blood T cell repertoires in COVID-19. The data were produced by immunoSEQ multiplex PCR, yet TCRdb's version contains in-frame clones alone and is incomplete. This sample has approximately 150,000 clones, with more than 65% found just once. Material for sequencing was peripheral blood. These receptors all come from a woman aged 55-75 years with COVID-19, enrolled during active disease.

This chain uses TRBV29-1 with TRBJ1-1, with 9 bases lining up with TRBD1. Per the germline V gene, CDR1 is SQVTM and CDR2 is ANQGSEA. The CDR3 totals 14 residues. The V gene end was trimmed by 4 bases and the J gene end by 5 bases; junction bases not matched to a gene: 8. The DNA for the CDR3 is TGCAGCGTTGTACTCGGGACAGGGCGTACTGAAGCTTTCTTT. Its translation is CSVVLGTGRTEAFF.

The V and J genes are TRBV2 and TRBJ1-6, with 7 bases that match TRBD1. The V segment lost 6 bases and the J segment 7 bases; nucleotides outside the gene matches: 6. The germline gives CDR1 SNHLY, CDR2 FYNNEI. This CDR3 region has 14 residues. The CDR3 DNA reads as TGTGCCAGCAGATTCCAGGGGGTCAATTCACCCCTCCACTTT. Residues: CASRFQGVNSPLHF.

The chain is built from TRBV5-1 and TRBJ2-2, with 9 positions matching TRBD2. This CDR3 contains 16 residues. J gave up 3 bases and V 4 bases, and 7 bases lay outside the gene matches. Per the germline V gene, CDR1 is SGHRS and CDR2 is YFSETQ. The CDR3 here is CASSPRGTSYTGELFF. The CDR3 DNA follows: TGCGCCAGCAGCCCGCGTGGGACTAGCTACACCGGGGAGCTGTTTTTT.